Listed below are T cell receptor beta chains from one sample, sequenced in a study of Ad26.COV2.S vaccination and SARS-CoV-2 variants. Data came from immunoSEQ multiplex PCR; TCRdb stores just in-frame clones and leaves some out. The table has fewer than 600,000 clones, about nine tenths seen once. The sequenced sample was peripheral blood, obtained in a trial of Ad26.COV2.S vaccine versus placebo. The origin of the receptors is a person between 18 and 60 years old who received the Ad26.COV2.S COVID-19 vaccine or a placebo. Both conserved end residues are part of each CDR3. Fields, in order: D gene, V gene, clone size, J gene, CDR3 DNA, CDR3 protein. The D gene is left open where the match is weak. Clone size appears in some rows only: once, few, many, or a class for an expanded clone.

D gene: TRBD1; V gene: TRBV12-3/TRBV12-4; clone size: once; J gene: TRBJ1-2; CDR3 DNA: TGTGCCAGCAGTCTGGGACAGGGCTATGGCTACACCTTC; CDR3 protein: CASSLGQGYGYTF
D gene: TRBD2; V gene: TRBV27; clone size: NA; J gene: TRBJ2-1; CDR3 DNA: TGTGCCAGCAGTTTGCGGGGGGGGCTCTACAATGAGCAGTTCTTC; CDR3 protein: CASSLRGGLYNEQFF
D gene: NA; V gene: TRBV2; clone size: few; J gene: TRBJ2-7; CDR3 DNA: TGTGCCAGCAGTGATAACTACTACGAGCAGTACTTC; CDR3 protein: CASSDNYYEQYF
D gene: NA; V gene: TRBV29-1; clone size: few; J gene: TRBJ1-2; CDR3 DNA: TGCAGCGTTGAGTGGGGGAACAGCTATGGCTACACCTTC; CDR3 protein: CSVEWGNSYGYTF
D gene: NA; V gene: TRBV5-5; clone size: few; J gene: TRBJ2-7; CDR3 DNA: TGTGCCAGCAGCGCCATAGGGGTCTCTTACGAGCAGTACTTC; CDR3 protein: CASSAIGVSYEQYF
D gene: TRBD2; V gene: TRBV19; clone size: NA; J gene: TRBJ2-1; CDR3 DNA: TGTGCCAGTAGTATCGCGATCGGACTAGCGGGAGCCTATGAGCAGTTCTTC; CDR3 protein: CASSIAIGLAGAYEQFF
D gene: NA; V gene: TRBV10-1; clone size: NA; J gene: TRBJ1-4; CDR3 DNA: TGCGCCAGCAGTGATTCGTCAGGGATTGATGAAAAACTGTTTTTT; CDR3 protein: CASSDSSGIDEKLFF
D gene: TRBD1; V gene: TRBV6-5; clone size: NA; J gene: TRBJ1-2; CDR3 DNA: TGTGCCAGCCAGCGGGACAGAGACTATGGCTACACCTTC; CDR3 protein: CASQRDRDYGYTF
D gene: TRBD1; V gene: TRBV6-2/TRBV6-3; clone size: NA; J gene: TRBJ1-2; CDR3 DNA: TGTGCCAGCAGCCTACAGGGGGTGGCTAACTATGGCTACACCTTC; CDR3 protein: CASSLQGVANYGYTF
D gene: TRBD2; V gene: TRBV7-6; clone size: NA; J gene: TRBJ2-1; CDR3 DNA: TGTGCCAGCAGCTTAGAGATGGTAGCGGGAGCCAATGAGCAGTTCTTC; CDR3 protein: CASSLEMVAGANEQFF
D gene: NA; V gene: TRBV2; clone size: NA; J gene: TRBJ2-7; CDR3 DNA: TGTGCCAGCAGTCTAATTCAGCCGGGGGAGCAGTACTTC; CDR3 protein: CASSLIQPGEQYF
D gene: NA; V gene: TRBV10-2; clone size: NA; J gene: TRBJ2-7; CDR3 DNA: TGCGCCAGCAGTGCCGGGAGCTCCTACGAGCAGTACTTC; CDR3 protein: CASSAGSSYEQYF
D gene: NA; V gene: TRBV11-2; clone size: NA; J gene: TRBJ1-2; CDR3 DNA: TGTGCCAGCAGCTACCAGGGCCATTTAAACTATGGCTACACCTTC; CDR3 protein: CASSYQGHLNYGYTF
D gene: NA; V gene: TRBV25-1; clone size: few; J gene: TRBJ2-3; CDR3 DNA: TGTGCCAGCATAGGAGATACGCAGTATTTT; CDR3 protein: CASIGDTQYF
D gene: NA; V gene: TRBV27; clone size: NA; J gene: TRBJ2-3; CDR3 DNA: TGTGCCAGCAGTTTATTCCCGGGGACAGATACGCAGTATTTT; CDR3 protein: CASSLFPGTDTQYF
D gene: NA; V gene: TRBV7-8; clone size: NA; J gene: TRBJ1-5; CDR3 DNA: TGTGCCAGCAGCCGACTGACTAATCAGCCCCAGCATTTT; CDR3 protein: CASSRLTNQPQHF
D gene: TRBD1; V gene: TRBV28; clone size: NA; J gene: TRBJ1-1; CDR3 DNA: TGTGCCAGTTACACAGGGGGCACTGAAGCTTTCTTT; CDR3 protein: CASYTGGTEAFF
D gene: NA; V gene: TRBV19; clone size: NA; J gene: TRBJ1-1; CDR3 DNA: TGTGCCAGTAGCAGCAGCACTGAAGCTTTCTTT; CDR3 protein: CASSSSTEAFF
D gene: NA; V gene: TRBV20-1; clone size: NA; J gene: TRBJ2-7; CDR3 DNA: TGCAGTGCTAGTCGATACCAAGTCCCTACCGTCCCCGGGATTACCTACGAGCAGTACTTC; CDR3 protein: CSASRYQVPTVPGITYEQYF
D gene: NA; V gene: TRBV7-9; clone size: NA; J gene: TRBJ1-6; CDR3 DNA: TGTGCCAGCAGCTCCCCCTCCGGCCTCCTTTCACCCCTCCACTTT; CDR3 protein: CASSSPSGLLSPLHF
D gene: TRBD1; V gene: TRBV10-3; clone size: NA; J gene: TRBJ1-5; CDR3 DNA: TGTGCCATCAGTGGAGGGGGACAGGGACCGAGGGCCCAGCATTTT; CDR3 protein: CAISGGGQGPRAQHF
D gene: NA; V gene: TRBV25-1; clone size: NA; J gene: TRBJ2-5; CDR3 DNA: TGTGCCAGCAGTGTAGGGGGTGGTGAGACCCAGTACTTC; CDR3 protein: CASSVGGGETQYF
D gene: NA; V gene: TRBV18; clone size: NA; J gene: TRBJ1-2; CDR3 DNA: TGTGCCAGCTCACCACACGTCGAGGATGGCTACACCTTC; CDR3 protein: CASSPHVEDGYTF
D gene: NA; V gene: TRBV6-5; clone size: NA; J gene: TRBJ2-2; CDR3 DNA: TGTGCCAGCAATATGGAGGGGGCCGGCGGGGAGCTGTTTTTT; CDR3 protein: CASNMEGAGGELFF
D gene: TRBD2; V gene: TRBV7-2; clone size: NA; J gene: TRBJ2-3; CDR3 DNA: TGTGCCAGCAGCTTAAGGGGGACTAGCGGGGGCGGAGGGACAGATACGCAGTATTTT; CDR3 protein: CASSLRGTSGGGGTDTQYF
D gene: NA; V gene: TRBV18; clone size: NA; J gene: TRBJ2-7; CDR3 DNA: TGTGCCAGCTCACCAACGTCAGAGGCAACAGTAATCGAGCAGTACTTC; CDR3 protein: CASSPTSEATVIEQYF
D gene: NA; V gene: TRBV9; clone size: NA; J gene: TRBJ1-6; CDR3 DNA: TGTGCCAGCAGCGTCGGGGGGGACAATTCACCCCTCCACTTT; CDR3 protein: CASSVGGDNSPLHF
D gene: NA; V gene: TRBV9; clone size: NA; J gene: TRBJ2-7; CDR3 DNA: TGTGCCAGCAGCGTAGCGGCCAGGGCCCACGAGCAGTACTTC; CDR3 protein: CASSVAARAHEQYF
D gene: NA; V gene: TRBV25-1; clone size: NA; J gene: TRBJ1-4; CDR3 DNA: TGTGCCAGCAGTGTATATAATGAAAAACTGTTTTTT; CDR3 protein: CASSVYNEKLFF
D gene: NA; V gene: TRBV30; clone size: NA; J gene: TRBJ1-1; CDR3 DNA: TGTGCCTGGAGAGGACAGTCGAACACTGAAGCTTTCTTT; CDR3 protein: CAWRGQSNTEAFF
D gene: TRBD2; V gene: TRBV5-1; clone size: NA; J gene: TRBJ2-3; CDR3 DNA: TGCGCCAGCATTCTCTTAGCGGGCGTCTATGCCACAACAGATACGCAGTATTTT; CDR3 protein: CASILLAGVYATTDTQYF
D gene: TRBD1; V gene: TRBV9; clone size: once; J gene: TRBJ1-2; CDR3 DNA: TGTGCCAGCAGCGTGGGGGGACAGTCTAACTATGGCTACACCTTC; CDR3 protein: CASSVGGQSNYGYTF
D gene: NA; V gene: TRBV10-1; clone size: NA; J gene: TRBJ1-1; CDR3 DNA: TGCGCCAGCAGGAAGACAGACCTGAACACTGAAGCTTTCTTT; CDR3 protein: CASRKTDLNTEAFF
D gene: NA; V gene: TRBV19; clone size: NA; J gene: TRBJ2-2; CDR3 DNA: TGTGCCAGTAGTATTCAGTCGTCCGGGGAGCTGTTTTTT; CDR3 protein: CASSIQSSGELFF
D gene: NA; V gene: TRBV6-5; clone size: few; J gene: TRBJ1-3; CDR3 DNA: TGTGCCAGCAGCCACGAGAAGGGAAACACCATATATTTT; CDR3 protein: CASSHEKGNTIYF
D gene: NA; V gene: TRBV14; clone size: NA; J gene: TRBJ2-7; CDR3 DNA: TGTGCCAGCAGCCAGCAAATCGGGATAGGGGAGCAGTACTTC; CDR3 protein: CASSQQIGIGEQYF
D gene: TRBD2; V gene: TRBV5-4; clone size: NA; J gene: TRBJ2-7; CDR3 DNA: TGTGCCAGCAGCTTTAGGGGACTAGCGGGAGGGCCTAAAATTTACGAGCAGTACTTC; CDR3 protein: CASSFRGLAGGPKIYEQYF
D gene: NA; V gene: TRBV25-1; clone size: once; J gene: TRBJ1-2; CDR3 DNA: TGTGCCAGCAGTGAGGCCGGGGGGCCCTATGGCTACACCTTC; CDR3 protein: CASSEAGGPYGYTF
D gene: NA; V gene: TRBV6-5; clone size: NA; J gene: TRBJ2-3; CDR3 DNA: TGTGCCAGCAGTTACGGGCAGGGCCGCACAGATACGCAGTATTTT; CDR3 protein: CASSYGQGRTDTQYF
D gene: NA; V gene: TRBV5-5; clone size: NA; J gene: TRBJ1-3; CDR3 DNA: TGTGCCAGCAGCTTCGGCCCGGGCTCTGGAAACACCATATATTTT; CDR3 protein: CASSFGPGSGNTIYF
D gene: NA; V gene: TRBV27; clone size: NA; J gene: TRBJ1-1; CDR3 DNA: TGTGCCAGCAGTTTGCTACTCCACACTGAAGCTTTCTTT; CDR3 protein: CASSLLLHTEAFF
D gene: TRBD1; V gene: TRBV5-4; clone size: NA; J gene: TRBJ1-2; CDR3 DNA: TGTGCCAGCAGCGTCCCGGGACAGGGCTACTATGGCTACACCTTC; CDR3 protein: CASSVPGQGYYGYTF
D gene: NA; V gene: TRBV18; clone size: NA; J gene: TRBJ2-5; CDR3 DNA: TGTGCCAGCTCCCCACCCACTCGAGAGACCCAGTACTTC; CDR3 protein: CASSPPTRETQYF
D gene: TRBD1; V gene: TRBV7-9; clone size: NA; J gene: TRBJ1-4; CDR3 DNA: TGTGCCAGCTCGCGGACAGGGAATGGAGGGGGGGATGAAAAACTGTTTTTT; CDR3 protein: CASSRTGNGGGDEKLFF
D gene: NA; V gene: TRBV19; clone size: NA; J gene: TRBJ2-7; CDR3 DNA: TGTGCCAGTAGTAACGGGGCAGGTGGCTCCTACGAGCAGTACTTC; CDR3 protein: CASSNGAGGSYEQYF
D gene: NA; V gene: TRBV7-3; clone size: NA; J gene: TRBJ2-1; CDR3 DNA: TGTGCCAGCAGCTTTTTAGGGTTAGGCTCCTACAATGAGCAGTTCTTC; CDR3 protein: CASSFLGLGSYNEQFF
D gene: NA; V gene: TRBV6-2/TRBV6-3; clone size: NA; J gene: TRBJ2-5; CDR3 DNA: TGTGCCAGCAGCCCCAACAGGTCAAGGGAGACCCAGTACTTC; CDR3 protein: CASSPNRSRETQYF
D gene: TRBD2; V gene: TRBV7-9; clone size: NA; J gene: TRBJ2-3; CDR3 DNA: TGTGCCAGCAGCTCAGGACTAGCATTTCAGTATTTT; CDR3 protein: CASSSGLAFQYF
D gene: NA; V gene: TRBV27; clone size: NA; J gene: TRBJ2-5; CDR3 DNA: TGTGCCAGCACAGGGGGGCTAGGAGAGACCCAGTACTTC; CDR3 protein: CASTGGLGETQYF
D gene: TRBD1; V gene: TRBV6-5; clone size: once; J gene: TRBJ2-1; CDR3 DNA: TGTGCCAGCAGGGTGTTGGGGCAGGGGGCGGGTGAGCAGTTCTTC; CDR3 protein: CASRVLGQGAGEQFF
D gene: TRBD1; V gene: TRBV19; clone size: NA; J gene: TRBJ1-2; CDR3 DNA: TGTGCCAGTTCGACCCGGACAGGGCCCTATGGCTACACCTTC; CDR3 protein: CASSTRTGPYGYTF